This T cell receptor (beta chain) is drawn from a study of T cell responses to AZD1222 COVID-19 vaccine. The study's findings and limits: Elevations in Spike-specific TCR breadth and depth followed administration of two AZD1222 doses. Clonal diversity was possibly underestimated, and white British individuals and females predominated among donors. The study identified only six AZD1222 recipients as seropositive at baseline. Researchers took repertoire samples only after the peak T cell response had come.

Deletions cut 0 bases from V and 3 bases from J, with 10 bases between. The CDR3 loop spans 15 amino acids. Germline V gives CDR1 LGHDT, CDR2 YNNKEL (reference sequence). Profiling relied on immunoSEQ multiplex PCR, and the TCRdb table lists in-frame clones only, not all of them. The sample has about 160,000 clones; just over 90% are singletons. Note on this clone: What it binds is unknown.

Source: peripheral blood, taken 28 days after the second AZD1222 dose. The rearrangement uses TRBV3-1 (or the pseudogene TRBV3-2) and TRBJ2-3; TRBD1 or TRBD2 may be the D gene (5 bases each). This TCR derives from an adult who received the AZD1222 COVID-19 vaccine. CDR3 sequence reads: CASSQETGRTDTQYF. The DNA for the CDR3 is TGTGCCAGCAGCCAAGAAACGGGGCGGACAGATACGCAGTATTTT.